This record concerns one T cell receptor (beta chain) sequence. Repertoires were generated with immunoSEQ multiplex PCR, while TCRdb's copy carries only in-frame clones and drops some. The sample consists of 220,000 or so clones, about four fifths of them appearing once. In terms of age and location, participants ranged from roughly 18 to 100 years and lived in under 30 US areas. The study counted Cohort 3 donors as recovered given two negative PCRs, clearance, or symptom resolution. The data derive from a study of blood T cell repertoires in COVID-19. Whole-study context: The study drew acute and convalescent COVID-19 samples from the United States, Italy and Spain.

Trimming removed 6 bases from V and 5 bases from J; junction bases left unmatched: 8. This CDR3 has 14 amino acids. The germline CDR1 and CDR2 sequences are MNHEY and SVGEGT. The chain has TRBV6-2 or TRBV6-3 and TRBJ1-1, with 8 bases aligning to TRBD1. Specimen: PBMCs or T cells enriched from blood (not recorded which). This receptor was obtained from a woman aged 55 to 70 who had recovered from COVID-19. The CDR3 DNA reads as TGTGCCAGCAGCCAGGACAGGGTAGGAACTGAAGCTTTCTTT. It encodes CASSQDRVGTEAFF.